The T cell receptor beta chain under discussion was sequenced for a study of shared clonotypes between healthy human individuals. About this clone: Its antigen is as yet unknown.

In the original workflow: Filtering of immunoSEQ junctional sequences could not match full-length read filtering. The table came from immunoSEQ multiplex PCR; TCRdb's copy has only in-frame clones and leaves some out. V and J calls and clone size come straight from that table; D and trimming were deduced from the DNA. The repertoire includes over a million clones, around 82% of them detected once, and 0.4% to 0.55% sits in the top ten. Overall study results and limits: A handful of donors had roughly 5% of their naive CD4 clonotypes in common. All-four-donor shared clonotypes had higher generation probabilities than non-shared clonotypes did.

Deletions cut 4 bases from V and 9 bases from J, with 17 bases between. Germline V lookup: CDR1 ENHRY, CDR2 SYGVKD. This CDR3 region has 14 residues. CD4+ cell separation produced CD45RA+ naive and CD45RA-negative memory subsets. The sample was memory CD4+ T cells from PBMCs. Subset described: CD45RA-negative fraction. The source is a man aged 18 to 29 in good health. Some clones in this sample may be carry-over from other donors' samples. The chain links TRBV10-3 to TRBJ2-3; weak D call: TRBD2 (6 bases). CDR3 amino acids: CAISAGRGLDTQYF. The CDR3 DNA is TGTGCCATCAGTGCGGGGCGGGGCCTAGACACGCAGTATTTT.